These T cell receptor beta chains were read from a single sample in a study of radiotherapy plus CTLA-4 blockade in lung cancer. Generated by immunoSEQ multiplex PCR, the TCRdb table keeps only in-frame clones and is missing some. The table has about 56,000 clones, over 75% seen once; the top ten hold 16%. This specimen consisted of peripheral blood, obtained from a patient treated with radiotherapy plus ipilimumab. The receptors originated from a human donor with non-small cell lung cancer who had a complete response to radiotherapy plus ipilimumab. The CDR3 runs from the conserved cysteine through the conserved F or W. Fields, in order: J gene, V gene, clone size, D gene, CDR3 DNA, CDR3 protein. D genes are given only for firm matches. Clone size appears in some rows only: once, few, many, or a class for an expanded clone.

TRBJ1-1 TRBV4-1 - - TGCGCCAGCAGCCAAGATCTTGGACAGCGACGAATGAACACTGAAGCTTTCTTT CASSQDLGQRRMNTEAFF
TRBJ2-1 TRBV18 - TRBD1 TGTGCCAGCTCACCACAGGGCGGGACAGGTAACAATGAGCAGTTCTTC CASSPQGGTGNNEQFF
TRBJ1-6 TRBV5-1 - - TGCGCCAGCAGCTTGGGACAGAAGAATTCACCCCTCCACTTT CASSLGQKNSPLHF
TRBJ1-2 TRBV5-8 once - TGTGCCGCGGGGAACTATGGCTACACCTTC CAAGNYGYTF
TRBJ1-6 TRBV4-3 - TRBD1 TGCGCCAGCAGCTTTACCATACGACAGGGATTTAATTCACCCCTCCACTTT CASSFTIRQGFNSPLHF
TRBJ1-2 TRBV6-5 few TRBD1 TGTGCCAGCAGTTACAATGCAGGGGGCAGCTATGGCTACACCTTC CASSYNAGGSYGYTF
TRBJ2-3 TRBV5-1 - TRBD1 TGCGCCAGCAGCTTCGGACAGGGGGCGACAGATACGCAGTATTTT CASSFGQGATDTQYF
TRBJ1-1 TRBV30 - TRBD1 TGTGCCTGGAGTACAGGGGGCGCGAGGGGTGAAGCTTTCTTT CAWSTGGARGEAFF
TRBJ1-1 TRBV6-6 - - TGTGCCAGCAACAAGATGAACACTGAAGCTTTCTTT CASNKMNTEAFF
TRBJ2-2 TRBV6-5 - - TGTGCCAGCAGTTACCCCATGGGCCTAAACACCGGGGAGCTGTTTTTT CASSYPMGLNTGELFF
TRBJ1-6 TRBV5-1 - TRBD1 TGCGCCAGCAGCTTGTCAGGGGGTACGGGATCACCCCTCCACTTT CASSLSGGTGSPLHF
TRBJ1-2 TRBV7-8 once TRBD1 TGTGCCAGCAGCTTATTGGGGGACAGGAACTATGGCTACACCTTC CASSLLGDRNYGYTF
TRBJ1-1 TRBV18 once - TGTGCCAGCTCACCAATAGGGGATAGTAGCACTGAAGCTTTCTTT CASSPIGDSSTEAFF
TRBJ2-3 TRBV5-1 once TRBD1 TGCGCCAGCAGCGAAGCCGGGACAGGGGATACGCAGTATTTT CASSEAGTGDTQYF
TRBJ1-3 TRBV7-2 - - TGTGCCAGCAGCTTAAGTGGCTCTGGTGGAAACACCATATATTTT CASSLSGSGGNTIYF
TRBJ1-1 TRBV5-6 - - TGTGCCAGCAGCTCCCGGACAGTTCTGAACACTGAAGCTTTCTTT CASSSRTVLNTEAFF
TRBJ1-3 TRBV9 - - TGTGCCAGCAGCGTAGCAGTCTCTGCCTTGGGGGGAAACACTATATATTTT CASSVAVSALGGNTIYF
TRBJ2-2 TRBV7-2 - TRBD2 TGTGCCAGCAGCTTAGATAGCGGGGGGAATACCGGGGAGCTGTTTTTT CASSLDSGGNTGELFF
TRBJ1-1 TRBV29-1 - - TGCACTGGTGGGGTTAACCGGGGGGACACTGAAGCTTTCTTT CTGGVNRGDTEAFF
TRBJ2-3 TRBV5-1 - - TGCGCCAGCAGCTTGACCGGAGATACGCAGTATTTT CASSLTGDTQYF
TRBJ1-3 TRBV6-5 - - TGTGCCAGCAGTTACTCGAGGGCACAGTCTGGAAACACCATATATTTT CASSYSRAQSGNTIYF
TRBJ1-2 TRBV7-9 few - TGTGCCAGCAGCTTACAGGGACTCACCTATGGCTACACCTTC CASSLQGLTYGYTF
TRBJ2-3 TRBV2 - - TGTGCCAGCAGTCGCGACACCCCCACAGATACGCAGTATTTT CASSRDTPTDTQYF
TRBJ2-1 TRBV5-4 - TRBD1 TGTGCCAGCAGCTTTACTCTGGACAGGGGCGCCTACAATGAGCAGTTCTTC CASSFTLDRGAYNEQFF
TRBJ2-4 TRBV11-3 - - TGTGCCAGCAGCTTAGAGTCGGGCATTCAGTACTTC CASSLESGIQYF
TRBJ1-1 TRBV7-9 - - TGTGCCAGCAGCTTAGGAGATTCGGGGGGGAGCACTGAAGCTTTCTTT CASSLGDSGGSTEAFF
TRBJ1-5 TRBV2 few - TGTGCCAGCAGTACAGATAGCAATCAGCCCCAGCATTTT CASSTDSNQPQHF
TRBJ1-6 TRBV6-5 - TRBD1 TGTGCCAGCAGGGGACAGGGCAATTCACCCCTCCACTTT CASRGQGNSPLHF
TRBJ1-6 TRBV19 once - TGTGCCAGTAAACTGGAGTCAAGCTCCTATAATTCACCCCTCCACTTT CASKLESSSYNSPLHF
TRBJ1-4 TRBV7-2 - TRBD1 TGTGCCAGCACCCTACGACAGGGGAGGGAAAAACTGTTTTTT CASTLRQGREKLFF
TRBJ1-1 TRBV6-5 - - TGTGCCAGCAGTTACTCGGGGGCAGTGAACACTGAAGCTTTCTTT CASSYSGAVNTEAFF
TRBJ1-1 TRBV6-5 - - TGTGCCAGCAGTTACGATTCGGGGAAAGAAGCTTTCTTT CASSYDSGKEAFF
TRBJ2-3 TRBV9 - TRBD2 TGTGCCAGCAGCGGAGGCGGGAGGGCGACAGATACGCAGTATTTT CASSGGGRATDTQYF
TRBJ2-3 TRBV7-2 - - TGTGCCAGCAGCTTTGGCAGGGTAGGAGATACGCAGTATTTT CASSFGRVGDTQYF
TRBJ1-1 TRBV6-5 - - TGTGCCAGCAGGCTTACAGGGTATCTCCCTGAAGCTTTCTTT CASRLTGYLPEAFF
TRBJ1-1 TRBV9 - - TGTGCCAGCAGCGTAGCTACGGGGAGAGACACTGAAGCTTTCTTT CASSVATGRDTEAFF
TRBJ1-5 TRBV19 few TRBD1 TGTGCCAGTAGCCTTGACAGGGCCGGAAATCAGCCCCAGCATTTT CASSLDRAGNQPQHF
TRBJ2-7 TRBV20-1 - TRBD1 TGCCCAAGACAGGGAACGGGAGAGCAGTACTTC CPRQGTGEQYF
TRBJ1-2 TRBV7-8 once TRBD1 TGTGCCAGCAGCCTACGGACAGGGCTTAATGGCTACACCTTC CASSLRTGLNGYTF
TRBJ2-1 TRBV9 - TRBD2 TGTGCCAGCAGCGCCCAAACCCTTGATAGGGGACTAGAGGGGAATGAGCAGTTCTTC CASSAQTLDRGLEGNEQFF
TRBJ1-2 TRBV19 few - TGTGCCAGTAGTATGACAGACTATGGCTACACCTTC CASSMTDYGYTF
TRBJ2-3 TRBV5-4 few TRBD2 TGTGCCAGCAGCTCAGCTAGCGGGGGGCAGAAGGATACGCAGTATTTT CASSSASGGQKDTQYF
TRBJ2-3 TRBV29-1 - TRBD2 TGCAGCGTGGGACTAGCGGTTTCTAGCACAGATACGCAGTATTTT CSVGLAVSSTDTQYF
TRBJ1-1 TRBV6-5 - - TGTGCCACCTCGAGAGGGATGACTGAAGCTTTCTTT CATSRGMTEAFF
TRBJ2-3 TRBV6-5 - - TGTGCCAGCACCCGACTAGGGGGCTCAGATACGCAGTATTTT CASTRLGGSDTQYF
TRBJ1-5 TRBV2 - - TGTGCCAGCAGTAAGGTGACAGGTTTATATCAGCCCCAGCATTTT CASSKVTGLYQPQHF
TRBJ1-1 TRBV5-1 - - TGCGCCAGCAGCTCCCGGGAGAACACTGAAGCTTTCTTT CASSSRENTEAFF
TRBJ2-3 TRBV6-5 - - TGCGCTAGGACTCTCGTCGGCACAGATACGCAGTATTTT CARTLVGTDTQYF
TRBJ1-2 TRBV11-2 - - TGTGCCAGCAGCTCGGAGGGTAACTATGGCTACACCTTC CASSSEGNYGYTF
TRBJ1-2 TRBV27 - TRBD1 TGTGCCAGCAGACTAATAGCACCCCAGGACAGGTTATCGACCTATGGCTACACCTTC CASRLIAPQDRLSTYGYTF
TRBJ1-3 TRBV19 few - TGTGCCAGTAGTACGGACAGCTCTGGAAACACCATATATTTT CASSTDSSGNTIYF
TRBJ1-2 TRBV7-2 - TRBD1 TGTGCCAGCAGCTTATACGGGACAGGAGGCTACACCTTC CASSLYGTGGYTF
TRBJ2-5 TRBV30 - - TGTGCCTGGAGTTCACAAGAGACCCAGTACTTC CAWSSQETQYF
TRBJ1-2 TRBV30 - TRBD1 TGTGCCTGGACCAGACAGGGTGGCTCTGGCTACACCTTC CAWTRQGGSGYTF
TRBJ1-3 TRBV10-1 - - TGCGCCAGCAGTGAGTCAAGGAGGGGCCGGTCTGGAAACACCATATATTTT CASSESRRGRSGNTIYF
TRBJ1-2 TRBV2 - - TGTGCCAGCAGTGATAGAAGCCCACTCCGGGTCTATGGCTACACCTTC CASSDRSPLRVYGYTF
TRBJ2-5 TRBV4-1 - TRBD1 TGCGCCAGCAGCCTAGGGACAGCCCAAGAGACCCAGTACTTC CASSLGTAQETQYF
TRBJ2-1 TRBV29-1 - TRBD2 TGCAGCGTTACCAAGAGCGGGAGGTGGAATGAGCAGTTCTTC CSVTKSGRWNEQFF
TRBJ1-1 TRBV4-1 - - TGCGCCAGCAGCCCCACCTTCATCACAGTCATGAACACTGAAGCTTTCTTT CASSPTFITVMNTEAFF
TRBJ2-1 TRBV5-1 - TRBD1 TGCGCCAGCAGCTTGAATGGACAGGGGGCCTACAATGAGCAGTTCTTC CASSLNGQGAYNEQFF